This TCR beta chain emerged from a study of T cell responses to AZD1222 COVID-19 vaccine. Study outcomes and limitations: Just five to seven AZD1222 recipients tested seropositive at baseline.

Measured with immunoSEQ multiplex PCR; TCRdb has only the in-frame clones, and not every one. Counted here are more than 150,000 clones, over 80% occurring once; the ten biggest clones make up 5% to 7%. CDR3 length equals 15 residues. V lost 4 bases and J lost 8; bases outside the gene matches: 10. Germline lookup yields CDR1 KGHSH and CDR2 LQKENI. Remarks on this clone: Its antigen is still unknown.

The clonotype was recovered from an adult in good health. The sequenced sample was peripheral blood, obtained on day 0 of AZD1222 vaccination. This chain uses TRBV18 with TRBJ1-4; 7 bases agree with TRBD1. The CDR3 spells CASSLREGAGEKLFF. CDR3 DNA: TGTGCCAGCTCACTCAGAGAGGGGGCAGGAGAAAAACTGTTTTTT. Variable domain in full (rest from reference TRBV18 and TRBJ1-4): NAGVMQNPRHLVRRRGQEARLRCSPMKGHSHVYWYRQLPEEGLKFMVYLQKENIIDESGMPKERFSAEFPKEGPSILRIQQVVRGDSAAYFCASSLREGAGEKLFFGSGTQLSVL.